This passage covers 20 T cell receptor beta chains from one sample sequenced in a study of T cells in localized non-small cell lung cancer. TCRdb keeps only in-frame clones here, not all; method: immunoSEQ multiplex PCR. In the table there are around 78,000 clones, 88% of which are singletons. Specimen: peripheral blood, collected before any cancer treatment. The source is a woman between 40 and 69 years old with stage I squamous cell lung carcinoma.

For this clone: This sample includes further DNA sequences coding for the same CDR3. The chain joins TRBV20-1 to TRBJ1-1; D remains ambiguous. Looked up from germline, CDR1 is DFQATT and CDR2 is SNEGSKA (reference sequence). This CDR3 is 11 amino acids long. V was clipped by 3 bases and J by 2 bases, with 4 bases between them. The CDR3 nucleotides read TGCAGTGCTAGGAAAAACACTGAAGCTTTCTTT. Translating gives CSARKNTEAFF.

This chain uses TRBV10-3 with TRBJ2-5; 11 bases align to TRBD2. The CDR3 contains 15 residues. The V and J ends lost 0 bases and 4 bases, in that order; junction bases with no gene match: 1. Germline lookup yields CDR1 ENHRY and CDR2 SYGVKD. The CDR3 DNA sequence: TGTGCCATCAGTGAGTCAGGGACTAGCGGAGAGACCCAGTACTTC. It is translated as CAISESGTSGETQYF.

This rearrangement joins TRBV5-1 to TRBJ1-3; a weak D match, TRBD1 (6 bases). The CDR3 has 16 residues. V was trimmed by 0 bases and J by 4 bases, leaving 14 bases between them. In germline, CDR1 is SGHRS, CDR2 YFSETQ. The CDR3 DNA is TGCGCCAGCAGCTTGGTCCCGGGGGCTACCGGAAACACCATATATTTT. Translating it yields CASSLVPGATGNTIYF.

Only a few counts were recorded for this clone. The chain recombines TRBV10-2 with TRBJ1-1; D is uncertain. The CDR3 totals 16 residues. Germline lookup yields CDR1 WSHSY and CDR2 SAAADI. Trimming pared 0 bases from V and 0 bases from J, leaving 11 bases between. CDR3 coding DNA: TGCGCCAGCAGTGAGTCTGTAGGACGGGTGAACACTGAAGCTTTCTTT. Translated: CASSESVGRVNTEAFF.

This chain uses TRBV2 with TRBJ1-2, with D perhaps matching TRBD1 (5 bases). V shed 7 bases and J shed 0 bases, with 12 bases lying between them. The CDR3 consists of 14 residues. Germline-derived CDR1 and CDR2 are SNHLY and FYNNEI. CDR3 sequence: CASIDSSSNYGYTF. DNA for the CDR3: TGTGCCAGCATTGACAGCAGTTCTAACTATGGCTACACCTTC. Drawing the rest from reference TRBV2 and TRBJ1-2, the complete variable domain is EPEVTQTPSHQVTQMGQEVILRCVPISNHLYFYWYRQILGQKVEFLVSFYNNEISEKSEIFDDQFSVERPDGSNFTLKIRSTKLEDSAMYFCASIDSSSNYGYTFGSGTRLTVV.

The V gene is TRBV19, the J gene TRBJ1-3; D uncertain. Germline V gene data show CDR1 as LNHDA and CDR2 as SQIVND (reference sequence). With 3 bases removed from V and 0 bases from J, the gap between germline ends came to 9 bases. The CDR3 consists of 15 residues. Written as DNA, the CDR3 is TGTGCCAGTAGTATCGGCATCGTCTCTGGAAACACCATATATTTT. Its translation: CASSIGIVSGNTIYF. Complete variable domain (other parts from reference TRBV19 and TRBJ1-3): DGGITQSPKYLFRKEGQNVTLSCEQNLNHDAMYWYRQDPGQGLRLIYYSQIVNDFQKGDIAEGYSVSREKKESFPLTVTSAQKNPTAFYLCASSIGIVSGNTIYFGEGSWLTVV.

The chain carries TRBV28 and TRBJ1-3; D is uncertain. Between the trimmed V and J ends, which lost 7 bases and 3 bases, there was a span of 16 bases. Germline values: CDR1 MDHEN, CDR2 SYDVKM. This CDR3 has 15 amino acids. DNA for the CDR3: TGTGCCAGCAATAACCCCCCCGGGGTTGGAAACACCATATATTTT. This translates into CASNNPPGVGNTIYF. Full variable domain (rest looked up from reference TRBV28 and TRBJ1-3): DVKVTQSSRYLVKRTGEKVFLECVQDMDHENMFWYRQDPGLGLRLIYFSYDVKMKEKGDIPEGYSVSREKKERFSLILESASTNQTSMYLCASNNPPGVGNTIYFGEGSWLTVV.

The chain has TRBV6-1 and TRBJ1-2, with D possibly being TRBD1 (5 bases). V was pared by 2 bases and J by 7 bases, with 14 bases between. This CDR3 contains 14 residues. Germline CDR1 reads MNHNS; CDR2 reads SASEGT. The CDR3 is CASSERGRERGYTF. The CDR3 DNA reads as TGTGCCAGCAGTGAAAGGGGTCGGGAGCGTGGCTACACCTTC.

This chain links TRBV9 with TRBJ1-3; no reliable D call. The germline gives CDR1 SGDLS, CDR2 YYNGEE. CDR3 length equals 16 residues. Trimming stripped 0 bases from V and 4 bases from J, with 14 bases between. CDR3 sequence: CASSVGNSPTGNTIYF. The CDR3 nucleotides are TGTGCCAGCAGCGTAGGAAATTCTCCGACCGGAAACACCATATATTTT.

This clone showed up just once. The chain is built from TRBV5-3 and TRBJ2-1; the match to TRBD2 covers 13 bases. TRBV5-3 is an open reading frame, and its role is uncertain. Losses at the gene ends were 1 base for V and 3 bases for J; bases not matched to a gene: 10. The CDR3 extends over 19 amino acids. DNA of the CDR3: TGTGCCAGAAGCTTGCTTCGGACTAGCGGGGGTGTCTTCTACAATGAGCAGTTCTTC. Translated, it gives CARSLLRTSGGVFYNEQFF.

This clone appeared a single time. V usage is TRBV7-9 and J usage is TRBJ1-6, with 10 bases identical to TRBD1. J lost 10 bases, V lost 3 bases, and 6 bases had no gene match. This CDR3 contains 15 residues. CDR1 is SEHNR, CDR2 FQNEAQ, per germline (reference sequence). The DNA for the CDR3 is TGTGCCAGCAGCTTGGGGGGACAGGGGCGGTCACCCCTCCACTTT. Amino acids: CASSLGGQGRSPLHF.

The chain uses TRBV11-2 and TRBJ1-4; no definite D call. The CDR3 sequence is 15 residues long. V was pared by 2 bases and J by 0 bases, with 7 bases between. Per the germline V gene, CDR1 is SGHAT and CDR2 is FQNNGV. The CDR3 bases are TGTGCCAGCAGCTTACAGAGAACAACTAATGAAAAACTGTTTTTT. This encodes CASSLQRTTNEKLFF.

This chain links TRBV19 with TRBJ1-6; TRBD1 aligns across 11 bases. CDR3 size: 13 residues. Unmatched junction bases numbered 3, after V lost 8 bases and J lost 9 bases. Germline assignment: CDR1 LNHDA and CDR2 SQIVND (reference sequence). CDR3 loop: CASRGQGGSPLHF. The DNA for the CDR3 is TGTGCCAGTCGGGGACAGGGGGGTTCACCCCTCCACTTT.

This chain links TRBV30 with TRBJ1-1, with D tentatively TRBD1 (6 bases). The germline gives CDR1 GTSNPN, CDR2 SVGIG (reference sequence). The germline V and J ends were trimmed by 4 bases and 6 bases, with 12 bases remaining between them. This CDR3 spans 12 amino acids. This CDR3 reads CAWTPGGPEAFF. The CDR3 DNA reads TGTGCCTGGACCCCCGGGGGGCCTGAAGCTTTCTTT.

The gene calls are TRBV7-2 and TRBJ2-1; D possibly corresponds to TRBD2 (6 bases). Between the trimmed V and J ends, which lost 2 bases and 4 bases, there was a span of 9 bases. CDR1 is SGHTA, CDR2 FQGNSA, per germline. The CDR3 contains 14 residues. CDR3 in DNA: TGTGCCAGCAGCTTATTCGGGGGATACAATGAGCAGTTCTTC. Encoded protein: CASSLFGGYNEQFF.

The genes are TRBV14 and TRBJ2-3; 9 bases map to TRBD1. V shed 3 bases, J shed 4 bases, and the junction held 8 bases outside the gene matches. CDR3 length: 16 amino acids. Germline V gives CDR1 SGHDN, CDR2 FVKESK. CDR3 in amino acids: CASSQLSGQGADTQYF. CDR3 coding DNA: TGTGCCAGCAGCCAGCTATCGGGACAGGGCGCAGATACGCAGTATTTT.

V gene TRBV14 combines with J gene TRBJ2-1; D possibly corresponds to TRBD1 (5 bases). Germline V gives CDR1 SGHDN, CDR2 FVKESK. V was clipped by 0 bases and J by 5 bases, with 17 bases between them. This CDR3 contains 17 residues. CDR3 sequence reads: CASSQDGFRVRNNEQFF. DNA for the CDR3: TGTGCCAGCAGCCAAGATGGATTCAGGGTACGGAACAATGAGCAGTTCTTC.

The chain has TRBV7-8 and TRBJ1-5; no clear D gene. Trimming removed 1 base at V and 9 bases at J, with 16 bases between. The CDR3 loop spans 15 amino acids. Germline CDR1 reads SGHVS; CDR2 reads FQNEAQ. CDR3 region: CASSLGSDLFWPQHF. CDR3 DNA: TGTGCCAGCAGCTTAGGTTCAGATCTTTTTTGGCCCCAGCATTTT.

CDR3 bases: TGTGCCAGCAGTGACCACTCGGCCGTTGTTGAAGCTTTCTTT. It yields the protein CASSDHSAVVEAFF. The V call is TRBV6-5, the J call TRBJ1-1, with D hard to call. The germline gives CDR1 MNHEY, CDR2 SVGAGI. V lost 5 bases and J 7 bases, leaving 17 bases between the germline ends. This CDR3 is built from 14 residues.

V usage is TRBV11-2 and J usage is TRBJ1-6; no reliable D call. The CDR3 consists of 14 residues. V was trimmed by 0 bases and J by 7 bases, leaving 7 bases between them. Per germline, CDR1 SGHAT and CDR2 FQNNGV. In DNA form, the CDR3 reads TGTGCCAGCAGCTTAGATCCGGGGAATTCACCCCTCCACTTT. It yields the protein CASSLDPGNSPLHF.